This entry lists 3 T cell receptor beta chains sequenced from one sample in a study of identical twins. TCRdb re-derived calls from the 5' RACE reads in MiXCR, one entry per CDR3 protein. The repertoire includes 300,000 or so distinct CDR3 sequences, nearly 9.5% of them detected once, and about 7.1% sits in the top ten. Another study also made use of these data, one on yellow fever vaccine responses in identical twins.

Sequenced input: CD8+ T cells sorted from blood. The source of these receptors is a woman younger than 35 in good health.

This clonotype was observed many times. The genes are TRBV11-3 and TRBJ2-1, with TRBD2 as a possible D gene (5 bases). V was trimmed by 2 bases and J by 4 bases, leaving 9 bases between them. Germline values: CDR1 SGHNT, CDR2 YENEEA. The CDR3 runs 14 residues. CDR3 in amino acids: CASSLRAEYNEQFF. CDR3 bases: TGTGCCAGCAGCTTAAGAGCGGAGTACAATGAGCAGTTCTTC. Looking up the rest from reference TRBV11-3 and TRBJ2-1 gives the full variable domain: EAGVVQSPRYKIIEKKQPVAFWCNPISGHNTLYWYLQNLGQGPELLIRYENEEAVDDSQLPKDRFSAERLKGVDSTLKIQPAELGDSAVYLCASSLRAEYNEQFFGPGTRLTVL.

This clonotype has more than one count but fewer than ten. The chain couples TRBV20-1 to TRBJ2-5; possibly TRBD1 for D (5 bases). V was shortened by 0 bases and J by 5 bases, with 13 bases between the two germline ends. The CDR3 contains 14 residues. CDR1 and CDR2 (germline): DFQATT, SNEGSKA (reference sequence). CDR3: CSARDNRLGETQYF. DNA of the CDR3: TGCAGTGCTAGAGACAACAGGTTGGGGGAGACCCAGTACTTC.

This clonotype was seen ten or more times. The V and J genes are TRBV12-3 or TRBV12-4 and TRBJ2-7; D is uncertain. The CDR3 contains 12 residues. V lost 5 bases, J lost 6 bases, and 11 bases lay in between. CDR3 sequence reads: CASSRLDSEQYF. The CDR3 bases are TGTGCCAGCAGTCGGTTAGATTCCGAGCAGTACTTC.